This T cell receptor (beta chain) was profiled in a study of T cell responses to AZD1222 COVID-19 vaccine. Concerning this clone itself: The antigen is not known.

Sequencing was performed with immunoSEQ multiplex PCR; in TCRdb, only in-frame clones are kept and a portion is missing. The table has some 130,000 clones, approximately 92% seen once; the top ten hold more than 0.95%. The CDR3 runs to 14 residues. Trimming removed 6 bases from V and 5 bases from J; junction bases left unmatched: 8. Germline V gene lookup returns CDR1 LNHDA and CDR2 SQIVND (reference sequence). Study-level findings and limits: Clonal diversity may have been underestimated, and the donors were mostly white British, with more females than males.

The chain has TRBV19 and TRBJ2-3, with 7 bases aligning to TRBD2. The receptor was isolated from an adult who received the AZD1222 COVID-19 vaccine. Sequencing was performed on peripheral blood, taken 28 days after the second AZD1222 dose. The CDR3 DNA is TGTGCCAGTAGCGGGCCTGGCGGGAGAGATACGCAGTATTTT. Its translation is CASSGPGGRDTQYF.